The source of this T cell receptor beta chain is a study of cytomegalovirus exposure and HLA in healthy donors. Overall study findings and caveats: Owing to their indistinguishability, certain V segments, notably TRBV6-2 and TRBV6-3, were excluded.

Primers: 60 Vbeta forward and 13 Jbeta reverse. Using immunoSEQ multiplex PCR, the repertoire was profiled, and TCRdb retains in-frame clones only, with some absent. The sample spans tens of thousands of clones; the ten largest clones claim about 1%. V was pared by 0 bases and J by 4 bases, with 11 bases of the junction left unmatched. The CDR3 runs to 18 residues. CDR1 and CDR2 from the germline V gene are SGHRS and YFSETQ. As for this clone: No antigen is known for it.

The sequenced material came from PBMCs. The V and J genes are TRBV5-1 and TRBJ2-1, with 9 bases lining up with TRBD2. This clonotype originated in a woman aged 25 to 39 in good health and CMV-seronegative. The CDR3 sequence: CASSLGVAGALAYNEQFF. In DNA form, the CDR3 reads TGCGCCAGCAGCTTGGGGGTAGCGGGGGCCCTCGCTTACAATGAGCAGTTCTTC.